This TCR beta chain was captured in a study of T-cell reconstitution after alpha-beta-depleted transplantation in children. This clonotype was counted ten times or more. No antigen is known for it. TCRbeta library preparation incorporated unique molecular identifiers. One entry per CDR3 protein results from TCRdb running MiXCR on the PCR reads. Found here are approximately 34,000 distinct CDR3 sequences, around 6% of them singletons; the top ten hold approximately 30%. Study results and caveats: About two months after transplant, alpha-beta T cells reportedly came from several hundred expanded graft clones.

Sample: peripheral blood, taken 60 days after TCRalphabeta/CD19-depleted stem cell transplant. The source is a child under two years old who had a stem cell transplant for acute myeloid leukemia, so the T cells may come from the graft donor.

The CDR3 DNA reads as TGTGCCAGCAGCTCATTCCCTGGAGATTCCTACAATGAGCAGTTCTTC. It is translated as CASSSFPGDSYNEQFF. The chain is built from TRBV7-6 and TRBJ2-1; D gene ambiguous. CDR1 is SGHVS and CDR2 is FNYEAQ in the germline V gene. V shed 4 bases and J shed 1 base, with 14 bases lying between them. The CDR3 totals 16 residues.